This T cell receptor beta chain was observed in a study of cytomegalovirus exposure and HLA in healthy donors. As for the donors, each was a healthy bone marrow donor. About this clone: What it binds is unknown.

With 60 Vbeta and 13 Jbeta primers, the PCR was carried out. In the original analysis: The count from a later analysis was tens of millions of unique TCR beta chains, some 10 million of them shared. Profiling relied on immunoSEQ multiplex PCR, and the TCRdb table lists in-frame clones only, not all of them. D and trimming come from the DNA, and the V and J calls and clone size come from that table. The sample includes 90,000 to 140,000 clones, approximately 16% of them seen just once. Whole-study findings and limits: A later analysis by the authors found several of the most significant clusters apparently linked to common viral pathogens. A list of around 150 TCR beta chains associated with cytomegalovirus was given.

The length of the CDR3 is 15 residues. V lost 1 base to trimming and J lost 6 bases; unmatched junction nucleotides: 7. Germline V gene sequence: CDR1 MNHEY, CDR2 SVGAGI. This receptor was obtained from a female donor in good health and CMV-seronegative. The chain combines TRBV6-5 with TRBJ2-7, with 9 bases that match TRBD1. Sequenced: PBMCs. CDR3 amino acids: CASSYWGQGSGEQYF. In DNA form, the CDR3 reads TGTGCCAGCAGTTACTGGGGACAGGGAAGTGGCGAGCAGTACTTC.